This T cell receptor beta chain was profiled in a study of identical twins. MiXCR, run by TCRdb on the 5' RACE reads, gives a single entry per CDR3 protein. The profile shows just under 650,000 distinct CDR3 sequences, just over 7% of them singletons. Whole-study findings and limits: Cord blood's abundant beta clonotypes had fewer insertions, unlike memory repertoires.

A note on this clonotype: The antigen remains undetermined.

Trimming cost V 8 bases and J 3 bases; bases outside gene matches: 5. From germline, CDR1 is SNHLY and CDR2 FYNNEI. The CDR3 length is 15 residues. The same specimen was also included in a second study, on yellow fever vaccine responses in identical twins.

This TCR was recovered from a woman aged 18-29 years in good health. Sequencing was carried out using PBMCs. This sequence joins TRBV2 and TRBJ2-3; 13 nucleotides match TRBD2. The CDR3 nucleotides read TGTGCCAGCCCTCCGGGACTAGCGGGAACAGATACGCAGTATTTT. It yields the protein CASPPGLAGTDTQYF.